A selection of T cell receptor beta chains follows, all from one sample in a study of blood T cell repertoires in COVID-19. Clones were sequenced by immunoSEQ multiplex PCR, and TCRdb holds only the in-frame ones, with some missing. The sample has about 120,000 clones, around nine tenths seen once. Sequencing was carried out using peripheral blood. The receptors here all came from a woman aged 50 to 60 with acute or convalescent COVID-19. Both conserved end residues are part of each CDR3. D genes are given only for firm matches. Part of the rows lack a size; the others show once, few, many or a class for expanded clones.

D	V	size	J	CDR3	DNA
TRBD2	TRBV19	once	TRBJ2-1	CASSGLAGITYNEQFF	TGTGCCAGTAGTGGACTAGCGGGGATCACATACAATGAGCAGTTCTTC
TRBD2	TRBV10-2	-	TRBJ2-1	CASSGLAGTGTYNEQFF	TGCGCCAGCAGTGGACTAGCGGGAACGGGAACCTACAATGAGCAGTTCTTC
-	TRBV30	-	TRBJ1-5	CAWSVMGAVQPQHF	TGTGCCTGGAGTGTCATGGGGGCGGTCCAGCCCCAGCATTTT
TRBD2	TRBV7-7	-	TRBJ2-1	CASSPGTSGGMEQFF	TGTGCCAGCAGCCCGGGGACTAGCGGGGGGATGGAGCAGTTCTTC
-	TRBV6-5	-	TRBJ1-1	CASSRVDTEAFF	TGTGCCAGCTCTCGGGTTGACACTGAAGCTTTCTTT
TRBD1	TRBV28	-	TRBJ1-5	CASSSGGPDQPQHF	TGTGCCAGCAGCTCAGGGGGCCCGGATCAGCCCCAGCATTTT
-	TRBV7-9	-	TRBJ2-1	CASSLERGEQFF	TGTGCCAGCAGCTTAGAGAGGGGGGAGCAGTTCTTC
-	TRBV12-3/TRBV12-4	-	TRBJ1-5	CASSPVRDQPQHF	TGTGCCAGCAGTCCCGTGAGGGATCAGCCCCAGCATTTT
TRBD1	TRBV6-5	once	TRBJ1-1	CASKTGLNTEAFF	TGTGCCAGCAAGACAGGGCTAAACACTGAAGCTTTCTTT
-	TRBV4-3	-	TRBJ2-7	CASSQLSPPSGGQYF	TGCGCCAGCAGCCAATTGTCCCCCCCGAGCGGAGGGCAGTACTTC
-	TRBV9	-	TRBJ1-2	CASSVLDRPPYGYTF	TGTGCCAGCAGCGTATTAGACAGGCCGCCCTATGGCTACACCTTC
TRBD1	TRBV7-2	-	TRBJ2-2	CASSEQGTNTGELFF	TGTGCCAGCAGCGAACAGGGGACGAACACCGGGGAGCTGTTTTTT
-	TRBV30	-	TRBJ1-1	CAWSRSGTEAFF	TGTGCCTGGAGTCGGTCGGGCACTGAAGCTTTCTTT
-	TRBV10-2	-	TRBJ1-2	CASKGREVADGYTF	TGCGCCAGCAAAGGACGGGAGGTTGCCGATGGCTACACCTTC
TRBD2	TRBV6-6	-	TRBJ2-3	CASSYAGTSVTDTQYF	TGTGCCAGCAGTTACGCCGGGACTAGCGTCACAGATACGCAGTATTTT
TRBD2	TRBV19	-	TRBJ2-6	CASTLSGSLSGANVLTF	TGTGCCAGTACCCTTAGCGGGAGTCTCTCTGGGGCCAACGTCCTGACTTTC
-	TRBV5-6	-	TRBJ1-1	CASSLAGLEAFF	TGTGCCAGCAGCTTGGCAGGACTTGAAGCTTTCTTT
TRBD1	TRBV30	-	TRBJ1-5	CAWSVTGGPNQPQHF	TGTGCCTGGAGTGTAACAGGGGGCCCGAATCAGCCCCAGCATTTT
-	TRBV7-2	few	TRBJ2-7	CASSLLGRNEQYF	TGTGCCAGCAGCTTACTAGGGAGGAACGAGCAGTACTTC
TRBD1	TRBV4-2	-	TRBJ1-2	CASSQKGTGERNGYTF	TGTGCCAGCAGCCAGAAAGGGACAGGGGAGCGAAATGGCTACACCTTC
-	TRBV6-4	-	TRBJ1-2	CASSDQGSYGYTF	TGTGCCAGCAGTGACCAGGGGAGCTATGGCTACACCTTC
-	TRBV19	-	TRBJ2-1	CASTAGPTYREQFF	TGTGCCAGTACGGCAGGGCCTACCTACAGGGAGCAGTTCTTC
-	TRBV11-3	few	TRBJ1-2	CASSPLGHFNYGYTF	TGTGCCAGCAGCCCCCTTGGTCACTTTAACTATGGCTACACCTTC
-	TRBV2	-	TRBJ2-1	CASSEVGLLLLRSYNEQFF	TGTGCCAGCAGTGAAGTGGGACTTCTTCTTCTACGCTCCTACAATGAGCAGTTCTTC
-	TRBV3-1/TRBV3-2	-	TRBJ2-5	CASSRAQGDLGETQYF	TGTGCCAGCAGCCGGGCGCAAGGGGACTTGGGGGAGACCCAGTACTTC
-	TRBV11-2	-	TRBJ2-7	CASRAGGSYEQYF	TGTGCCAGCAGGGCAGGCGGGTCTTACGAGCAGTACTTC
-	TRBV10-2	-	TRBJ2-1	CASGASSYNEQFF	TGCGCCAGCGGAGCCAGCTCCTACAATGAGCAGTTCTTC
-	TRBV5-1	few	TRBJ2-5	CASSPGGEETQYF	TGCGCCAGCAGCCCCGGCGGGGAAGAGACCCAGTACTTC
-	TRBV6-5	-	TRBJ1-2	CASSRGGFEGYTF	TGTGCCAGCAGTCGAGGGGGATTCGAGGGCTACACCTTC